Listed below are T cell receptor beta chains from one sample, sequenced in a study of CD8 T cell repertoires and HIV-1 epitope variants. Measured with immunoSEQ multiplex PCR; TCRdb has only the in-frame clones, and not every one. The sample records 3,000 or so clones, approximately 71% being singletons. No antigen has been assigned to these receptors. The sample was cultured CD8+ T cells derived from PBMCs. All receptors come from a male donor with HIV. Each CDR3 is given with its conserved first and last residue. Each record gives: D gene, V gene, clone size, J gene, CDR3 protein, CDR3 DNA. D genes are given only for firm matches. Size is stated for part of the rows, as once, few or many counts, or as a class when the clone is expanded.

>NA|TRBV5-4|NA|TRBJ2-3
CASSLSGWADTQYF
TGTGCCAGCAGCTTGAGCGGGTGGGCAGATACGCAGTATTTT
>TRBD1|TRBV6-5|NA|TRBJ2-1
CASSLSQGISYNEQFF
TGTGCCAGCAGTTTATCACAGGGGATATCCTACAATGAGCAGTTCTTC
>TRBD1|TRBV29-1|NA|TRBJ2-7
CSVEVRDRLSYEQYF
TGCAGCGTTGAAGTCCGGGACAGGCTATCCTACGAGCAGTACTTC
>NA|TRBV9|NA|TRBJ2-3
CASSVVPSRMAQYF
TGTGCCAGCAGCGTAGTCCCCTCCCGGATGGCGCAGTATTTT
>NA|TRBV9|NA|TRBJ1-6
CASSGANSPLHF
TGTGCCAGCAGCGGAGCAAATTCACCCCTCCACTTT
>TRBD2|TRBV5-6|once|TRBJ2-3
CASSAGLAGAWGTDTQYF
TGTGCCAGCAGTGCTGGACTAGCGGGAGCGTGGGGCACAGATACGCAGTATTTT
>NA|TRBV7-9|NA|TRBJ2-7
CASSSDVSAYEQYF
TGTGCCAGCAGTTCAGATGTCTCGGCCTACGAGCAGTACTTC
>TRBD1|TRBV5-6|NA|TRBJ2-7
CASSLETGATYEQYF
TGTGCCAGCAGCTTGGAGACAGGGGCAACCTACGAGCAGTACTTC
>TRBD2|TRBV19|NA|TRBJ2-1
CASSLAGYNEQFF
TGTGCCAGTAGTTTAGCGGGCTACAATGAGCAGTTCTTC
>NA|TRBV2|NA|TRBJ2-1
CASSEYSGRYNEQFF
TGTGCCAGCAGTGAGTATAGCGGAAGATACAATGAGCAGTTCTTC
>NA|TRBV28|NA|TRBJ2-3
CASSHPATLGTDTQYF
TGTGCCAGCAGTCACCCGGCCACACTAGGCACAGATACGCAGTATTTT
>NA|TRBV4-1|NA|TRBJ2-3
CASSQDSQGADTQYF
TGCGCCAGCAGCCAAGATTCCCAGGGAGCAGATACGCAGTATTTT
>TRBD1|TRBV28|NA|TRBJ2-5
CASSSKDRDQETQYF
TGTGCCAGCAGTTCTAAAGACAGGGATCAAGAGACCCAGTACTTC
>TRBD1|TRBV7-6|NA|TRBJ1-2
CASSGQGWNGYTF
TGTGCCAGCAGCGGACAGGGGTGGAATGGCTACACCTTC
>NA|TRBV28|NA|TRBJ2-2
CASSFKGLVAGELFF
TGTGCCAGCAGTTTCAAGGGGTTGGTGGCCGGGGAGCTGTTTTTT
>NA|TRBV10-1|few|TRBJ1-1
CASNSKRATEAFF
TGCGCCAGCAATTCTAAACGGGCCACTGAAGCTTTCTTT
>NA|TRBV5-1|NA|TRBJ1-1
CASSWTENTEAFF
TGCGCCAGCAGCTGGACGGAGAACACTGAAGCTTTCTTT
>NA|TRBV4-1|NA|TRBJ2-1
CASSQGQGGSYNEQFF
TGCGCCAGCAGCCAAGGCCAGGGAGGTTCCTACAATGAGCAGTTCTTC
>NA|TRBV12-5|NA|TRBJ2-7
CASGLDGSYEQYF
TGTGCTAGTGGTTTAGATGGCAGCTACGAGCAGTACTTC
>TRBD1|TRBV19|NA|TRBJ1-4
CASSPSTGNGQHNEKLFF
TGTGCCAGTAGCCCTTCGACAGGGAACGGCCAGCACAATGAAAAACTGTTTTTT
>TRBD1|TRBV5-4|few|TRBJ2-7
CASSLGQGNEQYF
TGTGCCAGCAGCTTGGGACAGGGGAACGAGCAGTACTTC
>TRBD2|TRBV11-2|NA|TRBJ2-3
CASSPWTSGELDTQYF
TGTGCCAGCAGCCCCTGGACTAGCGGGGAACTTGATACGCAGTATTTT
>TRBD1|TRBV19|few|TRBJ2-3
CASTTGTDLTDTQYF
TGTGCCAGTACCACAGGGACAGACCTCACAGATACGCAGTATTTT